This TCR beta chain appears in the sequencing data of a study of blood T cell repertoires in COVID-19. In germline, CDR1 is LNHDA, CDR2 SQIVND (reference sequence). Deletions cut 4 bases from V and 0 bases from J, with 12 bases between. The CDR3 length is 15 residues. Libraries were prepared by immunoSEQ multiplex PCR; TCRdb keeps only in-frame clonotypes and omits some of them. The data hold hundreds of thousands of clones, with over 85% observed a single time. The V and J genes are TRBV19 and TRBJ1-1; no firm D call. Sequenced sample: PBMCs or T cells enriched from blood (not recorded which). The source is a woman aged 50 to 60 who had been exposed to COVID-19. CDR3 amino acids: CASSTRRRLNTEAFF. The DNA of the CDR3 is TGTGCCAGTAGTACTCGACGGAGATTGAACACTGAAGCTTTCTTT. Together with reference TRBV19 and TRBJ1-1, the CDR3 gives the full variable domain: DGGITQSPKYLFRKEGQNVTLSCEQNLNHDAMYWYRQDPGQGLRLIYYSQIVNDFQKGDIAEGYSVSREKKESFPLTVTSAQKNPTAFYLCASSTRRRLNTEAFFGQGTRLTVV.